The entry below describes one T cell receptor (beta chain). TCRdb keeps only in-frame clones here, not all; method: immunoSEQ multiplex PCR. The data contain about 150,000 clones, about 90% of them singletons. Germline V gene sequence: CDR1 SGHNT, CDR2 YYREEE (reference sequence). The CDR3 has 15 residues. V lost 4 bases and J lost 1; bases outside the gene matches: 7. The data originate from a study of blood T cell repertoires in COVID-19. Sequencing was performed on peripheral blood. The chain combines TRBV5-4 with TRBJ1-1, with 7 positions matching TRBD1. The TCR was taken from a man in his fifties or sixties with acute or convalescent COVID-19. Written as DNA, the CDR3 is TGTGCCAGCAGCCCCCGGACAGGAGAGAACACTGAAGCTTTCTTT. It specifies CASSPRTGENTEAFF.